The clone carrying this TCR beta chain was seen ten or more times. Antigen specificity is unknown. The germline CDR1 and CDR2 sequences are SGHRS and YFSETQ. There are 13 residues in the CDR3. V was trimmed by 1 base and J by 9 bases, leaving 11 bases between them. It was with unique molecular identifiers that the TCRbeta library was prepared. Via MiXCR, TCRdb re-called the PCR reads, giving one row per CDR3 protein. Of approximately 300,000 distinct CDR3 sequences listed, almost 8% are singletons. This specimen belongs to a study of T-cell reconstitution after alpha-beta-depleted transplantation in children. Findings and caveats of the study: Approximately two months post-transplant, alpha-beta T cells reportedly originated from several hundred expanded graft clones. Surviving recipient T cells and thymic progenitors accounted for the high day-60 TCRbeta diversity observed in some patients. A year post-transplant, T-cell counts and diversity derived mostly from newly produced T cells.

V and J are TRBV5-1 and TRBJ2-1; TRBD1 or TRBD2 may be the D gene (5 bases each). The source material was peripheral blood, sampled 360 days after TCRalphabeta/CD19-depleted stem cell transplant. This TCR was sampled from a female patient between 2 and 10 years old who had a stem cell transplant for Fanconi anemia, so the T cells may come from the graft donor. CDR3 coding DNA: TGCGCCAGCAGCTTGTCTGGGGCGGGTGAGCAGTTCTTC. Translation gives CASSLSGAGEQFF.